Listed here are 18 T cell receptor beta chains from one sample, sequenced in a study of blood T cell repertoires in COVID-19. The assay was immunoSEQ multiplex PCR, and TCRdb's table has in-frame clones only and misses some. The table has over 300,000 clones, 80% to 90% seen once. What was sequenced was peripheral blood. The origin of the receptors is a man aged 18 to 30 who had recovered from COVID-19.

CDR3 sequence reads: CASSQEAGLGNTEAFF. The CDR3 DNA sequence: TGTGCCAGCAGCCAAGAGGCAGGGCTTGGGAACACTGAAGCTTTCTTT. The J gene is TRBJ1-1, the V gene TRBV4-2, with D possibly TRBD1 on 5 matching bases. Germline-derived CDR1 and CDR2 are LGHNA and YNFKEQ. The germline V and J ends were trimmed by 0 bases and 1 base, with 12 bases remaining between them. The CDR3 extends over 16 amino acids.

The rearrangement joins TRBV27 to TRBJ1-2; D perhaps matches TRBD1 (6 bases). Deletions cut 3 bases from V and 5 bases from J, with 28 bases between. Per germline, CDR1 MNHEY and CDR2 SMNVEV (reference sequence). The CDR3 is 19 residues long. CDR3 region: CASSFTPPLPPTGYYGYTF. The CDR3 DNA reads TGTGCCAGCAGTTTCACCCCACCCCTCCCCCCAACAGGGTATTATGGCTACACCTTC.

V usage is TRBV18 and J usage is TRBJ1-4, with D maybe TRBD1 (6 bases). The CDR3 extends over 16 amino acids. The germline V gene encodes CDR1 KGHSH and CDR2 LQKENI. Trimming removed 3 bases from V and 0 bases from J, with 11 bases in between. The DNA for the CDR3 is TGTGCCAGCTCACCCCGACAGGAGACAACTAATGAAAAACTGTTTTTT. Amino acids: CASSPRQETTNEKLFF.

This clone was picked up a small number of times. The rearrangement joins TRBV6-6 to TRBJ2-7; 7 nucleotides align to TRBD1. Germline CDR1 and CDR2: MNHNY and SVGAGI (reference sequence). V dropped 6 bases and J dropped 4; count of bases not matched to a gene: 3. The CDR3 contains 12 residues. The CDR3 DNA reads as TGTGCCAGCAGCAGGGGACAGTACGAGCAGTACTTC. As protein: CASSRGQYEQYF.

The CDR3 DNA reads as TGTGCCAGCAGGGGGTGGGGAGAGGCTTTCTTT. This codes for CASRGWGEAFF. The chain is built from TRBV25-1 and TRBJ1-1; D ambiguous. Per germline, CDR1 MGHDK and CDR2 SYGVNS. The V end was cut by 6 bases, the J end by 11 bases, with 13 bases between. The CDR3 has 11 residues. Complete variable domain (other parts from reference TRBV25-1 and TRBJ1-1): EADIYQTPRYLVIGTGKKITLECSQTMGHDKMYWYQQDPGMELHLIHYSYGVNSTEKGDLSSESTVSRIRTEHFPLTLESARPSHTSQYLCASRGWGEAFFGQGTRLTVV.

The rearrangement uses TRBV7-8 and TRBJ2-3; 7 positions match TRBD2. The length of the CDR3 is 17 residues. V was pared by 3 bases and J by 1 base, with 10 bases of the junction left unmatched. Germline CDR1 reads SGHVS; CDR2 reads FQNEAQ. The CDR3 loop reads CASSFPREGSRTDTQYF. In DNA form, the CDR3 reads TGTGCCAGCAGCTTCCCCAGGGAGGGCAGCCGCACAGATACGCAGTATTTT. The full variable domain, its missing parts supplied by reference TRBV7-8 and TRBJ2-3, is GAGVSQSPRYKVAKRGQDVALRCDPISGHVSLFWYQQALGQGPEFLTYFQNEAQLDKSGLPSDRFFAERPEGSVSTLKIQRTQQEDSAVYLCASSFPREGSRTDTQYFGPGTRLTVL.

This rearrangement joins TRBV6-5 to TRBJ2-1, with D perhaps matching TRBD1 (6 bases). Trimming took 6 bases from V and 8 from J, leaving 8 bases between them. Germline-derived CDR1 and CDR2 are MNHEY and SVGAGI. The CDR3 has 11 residues. CDR3 in amino acids: CASRGGYEQFF. The CDR3 DNA is TGTGCCAGCAGAGGGGGTTATGAGCAGTTCTTC.

The chain carries TRBV5-1 and TRBJ1-2, with 9 bases identical to TRBD1. The CDR3 totals 16 residues. With V trimmed by 3 bases and J by 8 bases, 14 bases remained unmatched. Germline V CDR1 and CDR2: SGHRS, YFSETQ. Here the CDR3 DNA reads TGCGCCAGCAGCTGGTCCGGGACAGGGAGGGGAATGGGCTACACCTTC. It yields the protein CASSWSGTGRGMGYTF.

The chain combines TRBV15 with TRBJ1-4, with D unresolved. Trimming cost V 0 bases and J 7 bases, with 9 bases left between them. The CDR3 consists of 14 residues. CDR1 and CDR2 from the germline V gene are LNHNV and YYDKDF (reference sequence). The CDR3 spells CATSRDQALEKLFF. DNA of the CDR3: TGTGCCACCAGCAGAGATCAGGCACTTGAAAAACTGTTTTTT.

This clone was recorded once. V gene TRBV5-1 combines with J gene TRBJ1-2; 9 nucleotides match TRBD1. This CDR3 has 15 amino acids. V dropped 0 bases and J dropped 4; count of bases not matched to a gene: 4. Germline CDR1 is SGHRS and CDR2 is YFSETQ. DNA for the CDR3: TGCGCCAGCAGCTTGGCACAGGGGGCGATCTATGGCTACACCTTC. Translated, it gives CASSLAQGAIYGYTF.

The chain carries TRBV6-6 and TRBJ2-7; the D gene is possibly TRBD2 (5 bases). CDR1 MNHNY and CDR2 SVGAGI come from the germline V gene (reference sequence). The ends were cut back, 0 bases at V and 3 bases at J, with 12 bases in the middle. There are 15 residues in the CDR3. CDR3 DNA sequence: TGTGCCAGCAGTTACTCGAGCGGCCCTAACTACGAGCAGTACTTC. Translation gives CASSYSSGPNYEQYF.

The chain has TRBV2 and TRBJ2-1; 8 positions match TRBD1. This CDR3 is built from 14 residues. V was pared by 7 bases and J by 5 bases, with 7 bases of the junction left unmatched. The V gene's germline CDR1 is SNHLY and CDR2 FYNNEI. The CDR3 reads CASIWTGTDNEQFF. DNA for the CDR3: TGTGCCAGCATTTGGACAGGGACGGACAATGAGCAGTTCTTC.

The chain couples TRBV11-2 to TRBJ2-2, with TRBD2 as a possible D gene (6 bases). The germline V and J ends were trimmed by 0 bases and 6 bases, with 11 bases remaining between them. The CDR3 has 15 amino acids. CDR1 and CDR2 (germline): SGHAT, FQNNGV. CDR3 sequence reads: CASSLDGGRAGELFF. CDR3 in DNA: TGTGCCAGCAGCTTAGACGGGGGTCGGGCCGGGGAGCTGTTTTTT.

This rearrangement joins TRBV6-2 or TRBV6-3 to TRBJ2-3; 9 bases match TRBD1. Germline-derived CDR1 and CDR2 are MNHEY and SVGEGT. CDR3 length: 15 residues. Germline trimming cut 2 bases from V and 6 bases from J; bases unmatched to any gene: 6. The CDR3 nucleotides read TGTGCCAGCAGTTACCCATTGACAGGGGGGGATACGCAGTATTTT. As protein: CASSYPLTGGDTQYF.

This chain uses TRBV2 with TRBJ2-3, with D perhaps matching TRBD2 (6 bases). Trimming removed 6 bases at V and 2 bases at J, with 12 bases between. Germline V gene sequence: CDR1 SNHLY, CDR2 FYNNEI. The CDR3 covers 14 residues. Here the CDR3 reads CASRARDSTDTQYF. The CDR3 bases are TGTGCCAGCAGGGCCCGGGACTCCACAGATACGCAGTATTTT.

This sequence joins TRBV5-4 and TRBJ1-2, with no clear D. CDR1 SGHNT and CDR2 YYREEE come from the germline V gene (reference sequence). The CDR3 is 12 residues long. The V end was cut by 2 bases, the J end by 1 base, with 3 bases between. Here the CDR3 DNA reads TGTGCCAGCAGCTTTCTTAACTATGGCTACACCTTC. Its protein product is CASSFLNYGYTF. The full variable domain, its missing parts supplied by reference TRBV5-4 and TRBJ1-2, is ETGVTQSPTHLIKTRGQQVTLRCSSQSGHNTVSWYQQALGQGPQFIFQYYREEENGRGNFPPRFSGLQFPNYSSELNVNALELDDSALYLCASSFLNYGYTFGSGTRLTVV.

There are a few counts of this clone. Other DNA sequences in this sample translate to the same CDR3. This chain links TRBV19 with TRBJ1-1, with TRBD1 as a possible D gene (5 bases). Germline V gives CDR1 LNHDA, CDR2 SQIVND (reference sequence). The V gene lost 1 base and the J gene lost 0 bases, with 9 bases spanning the gap. The CDR3 totals 15 residues. CDR3 loop: CASSIGGGMNTEAFF. The CDR3 DNA sequence: TGTGCCAGTAGTATAGGGGGGGGAATGAACACTGAAGCTTTCTTT.

The chain is built from TRBV5-1 and TRBJ1-1; 7 nucleotides align to TRBD1. J lost 4 bases, V lost 3 bases, and 12 bases had no gene match. This CDR3 contains 16 residues. The V gene's germline CDR1 is SGHRS and CDR2 YFSETQ. The CDR3 protein is CASSSTGERWSTEAFF. The CDR3 DNA is TGCGCCAGCAGCTCCACAGGGGAAAGGTGGAGCACTGAAGCTTTCTTT.